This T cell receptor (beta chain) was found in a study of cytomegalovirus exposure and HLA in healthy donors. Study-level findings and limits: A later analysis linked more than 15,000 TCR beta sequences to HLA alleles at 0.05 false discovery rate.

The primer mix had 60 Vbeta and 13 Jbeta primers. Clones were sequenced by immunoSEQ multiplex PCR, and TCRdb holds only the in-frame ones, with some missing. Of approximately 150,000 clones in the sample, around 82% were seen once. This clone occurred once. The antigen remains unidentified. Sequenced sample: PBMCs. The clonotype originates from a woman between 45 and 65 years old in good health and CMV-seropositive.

CDR3 DNA sequence: TGTGCCAGCAGTTTATTAACAGGGGTGGGAAACACCGGGGAGCTGTTTTTT. Its protein product is CASSLLTGVGNTGELFF. The gene calls are TRBV27 and TRBJ2-2, with 7 positions matching TRBD1. This CDR3 comprises 17 residues. Germline trimming cut 1 base from V and 2 bases from J; bases unmatched to any gene: 7. Germline CDR1 MNHEY, CDR2 SMNVEV (reference sequence).